Each of the 18 T cell receptor beta chains below was sequenced from the same sample in a study of human T cells and chemical hapten exposure. TCRdb re-called the RACE reads through MiXCR, storing one row per CDR3 protein. Counted here are under 200,000 distinct CDR3 sequences, roughly 25% occurring once; the ten biggest clones make up about 2.1%. Time point indicated: patch test 3, about 24 weeks after DPC sensitization. Treatment noted: therapeutic diphenylcyclopropenone sensitization with weekly scalp DPC. Sample: whole blood, taken in connection with sensitization to the hapten diphenylcyclopropenone (DPC). The receptors stem from a woman aged 18-29 years with alopecia areata. Some clones in this sample may be carry-over from other donors' samples.

This clonotype was seen a handful of times. This chain uses TRBV6-1 with TRBJ1-6, with 8 bases aligning to TRBD1. The ends lost 6 bases at V and 0 bases at J; junction bases unmatched: 7. In germline, CDR1 is MNHNS, CDR2 SASEGT. This CDR3 region has 17 residues. CDR3 residues: CASRRDRTSSYNSPLHF. CDR3 coding DNA: TGTGCCAGCAGGCGGGACAGGACAAGCTCCTATAATTCACCCCTCCACTTT.

This clonotype has a count of ten or more. This rearrangement joins TRBV20-1 to TRBJ2-5; a possible D gene is TRBD1 (5 bases). V was shortened by 0 bases and J by 4 bases, with 15 bases between the two germline ends. Germline loops: CDR1 DFQATT, CDR2 SNEGSKA (reference sequence). The CDR3 has 15 residues. This CDR3 reads CSARETVGRGETQYF. The CDR3 DNA is TGCAGTGCTAGAGAAACAGTCGGAAGGGGAGAGACCCAGTACTTC.

Only one count was recorded for this clonotype. The chain couples TRBV20-1 to TRBJ2-1, with 14 bases that match TRBD2. This CDR3 spans 18 amino acids. Germline V gives CDR1 DFQATT, CDR2 SNEGSKA (reference sequence). V shed 3 bases, J shed 3 bases, and the junction held 10 bases outside the gene matches. Here the CDR3 reads CSASFGGLAGADYNEQFF. The CDR3 DNA is TGCAGTGCTAGTTTCGGGGGACTAGCGGGAGCGGACTACAATGAGCAGTTCTTC.

CDR3 residues: CASSGKDRGTLEAFF. The CDR3 bases are TGTGCCAGCAGCGGTAAGGACAGGGGGACACTTGAAGCTTTCTTT. The chain couples TRBV7-9 to TRBJ1-1; 10 bases match TRBD1. With V trimmed by 5 bases and J by 7 bases, 10 bases remained unmatched. The CDR3 spans 15 residues. The germline V gene encodes CDR1 SEHNR and CDR2 FQNEAQ (reference sequence).

V and J are TRBV4-1 and TRBJ2-1, with 7 bases lining up with TRBD2. The germline V gene has CDR1 MGHRA and CDR2 YSYEKL. V gave up 8 bases and J gave up 3 bases; unmatched junction bases: 10. The CDR3 runs to 15 residues. CDR3 sequence reads: CASWGGPGGYNEQFF. CDR3 bases: TGCGCCAGCTGGGGGGGACCGGGAGGCTACAATGAGCAGTTCTTC.

This chain joins TRBV29-1 and TRBJ1-1; the D is unclear. This CDR3 contains 12 residues. Germline-derived CDR1 and CDR2 are SQVTM and ANQGSEA. The V end lost 5 bases, the J end lost 1 base, and 8 bases lay between the germline ends. In DNA form, the CDR3 reads TGCAGCGTTTCTGCCGGGAACACTGAAGCTTTCTTT. Its protein is CSVSAGNTEAFF.

This clonotype was seen many times. The chain joins TRBV5-1 to TRBJ2-7; D unresolved. The CDR3 totals 16 residues. V lost 5 bases and J lost 3, with 21 bases in between. The germline gives CDR1 SGHRS, CDR2 YFSETQ. CDR3 DNA sequence: TGCGCCAGCAGTCCTACCCGAGTCCCAACCTACTACGAGCAGTACTTC. The encoded protein is CASSPTRVPTYYEQYF.

J is TRBJ1-4 and V is TRBV5-6, with D uncertain. The CDR3 runs 14 residues. V was shortened by 0 bases and J by 4 bases, with 7 bases between the two germline ends. Per germline, CDR1 SGHDT and CDR2 YYEEEE. The CDR3 is CASSLAGNNEKLFF. CDR3 sequence (DNA): TGTGCCAGCAGCTTGGCTGGGAATAATGAAAAACTGTTTTTT.

In its sample, this clonotype was seen a few times. Here the CDR3 DNA reads TGTGCCAGCAGTTTTGGACAGGGGGCGCGGAGGGCCGGCCGGAATGAGCAGTTCTTC. Translating gives CASSFGQGARRAGRNEQFF. The chain links TRBV7-9 to TRBJ2-1; TRBD1 aligns across 11 bases. Germline V gene data show CDR1 as SEHNR and CDR2 as FQNEAQ (reference sequence). The CDR3 covers 19 residues. The junction had 20 bases not matched to a gene; V was cut back by 6 bases and J by 7 bases. The whole variable domain, filled in from reference TRBV7-9 and TRBJ2-1, reads DTGVSQNPRHKITKRGQNVTFRCDPISEHNRLYWYRQTLGQGPEFLTYFQNEAQLEKSRLLSDRFSAERPKGSFSTLEIQRTEQGDSAMYLCASSFGQGARRAGRNEQFFGPGTRLTVL.

This clonotype came up many times. CDR3 loop: CSVGPVGGEKLFF. In nucleotides, the CDR3 is TGCAGCGTTGGCCCCGTTGGGGGAGAAAAACTGTTTTTT. The V and J genes are TRBV29-1 and TRBJ1-4, with a possible D match to TRBD1 (5 bases). The CDR3 is 13 amino acids. V lost 4 bases to trimming and J lost 8 bases, with 14 bases between them. CDR1 is SQVTM, CDR2 ANQGSEA, per germline.

This clonotype was counted only a few times. The chain has TRBV6-1 and TRBJ2-3, with 13 bases lining up with TRBD2. The V gene end was trimmed by 7 bases and the J gene end by 5 bases; junction bases not matched to a gene: 9. The germline V gene encodes CDR1 MNHNS and CDR2 SASEGT. This CDR3 is 16 amino acids long. CDR3 protein: CASNPTSGGPGDTQYF. CDR3 in DNA: TGTGCCAGCAACCCGACTAGCGGGGGGCCGGGAGATACGCAGTATTTT.

This clonotype was counted only a few times. The chain is built from TRBV5-1 and TRBJ2-3; 9 nucleotides agree with TRBD1. There are 13 residues in the CDR3. V was clipped by 9 bases and J by 4 bases; unmatched bases: 6. The V gene's germline CDR1 is SGHRS and CDR2 YFSETQ. CDR3 loop: CATSTGGADTQYF. CDR3 bases: TGCGCCACCAGTACAGGGGGCGCAGATACGCAGTATTTT.

J is TRBJ1-1 and V is TRBV29-1, with D maybe TRBD1 (6 bases). Germline loops: CDR1 SQVTM, CDR2 ANQGSEA. Deletions cut 8 bases from V and 0 bases from J, with 16 bases between. The CDR3 has 14 amino acids. The CDR3 region is CSHYAGGMNTEAFF. The CDR3 DNA is TGCAGCCACTACGCGGGGGGCATGAACACTGAAGCTTTCTTT.

V is TRBV7-2 and J is TRBJ2-7; tentatively, D is TRBD1 (7 bases). Germline V gene data show CDR1 as SGHTA and CDR2 as FQGNSA. The V end was cut by 4 bases, the J end by 4 bases, with 17 bases between. This CDR3 region has 15 residues. The CDR3 DNA reads as TGTGCCAGCAGCTCAACTTCGACAGGGACTTACGAGCAGTACTTC. Protein: CASSSTSTGTYEQYF.

The rearrangement links TRBV12-3 or TRBV12-4 to TRBJ2-7, with D possibly TRBD1 on 7 matching bases. This CDR3 region has 13 residues. V lost 6 bases and J lost 9, with 18 bases in between. As DNA, the CDR3 is TGTGCCAGCAGAGGAGGGGGCCGAACAGCGCAGTACTTC. As protein: CASRGGGRTAQYF.

V gene TRBV7-9 combines with J gene TRBJ2-4, with 9 bases aligning to TRBD2. V was pared by 5 bases and J by 0 bases, with 2 bases of the junction left unmatched. Germline V gives CDR1 SEHNR, CDR2 FQNEAQ (reference sequence). The CDR3 has 15 amino acids. In DNA, the CDR3 is TGTGCCAGCAGCGCTAGCGGGGTAGCCAAAAACATTCAGTACTTC. Amino acids: CASSASGVAKNIQYF.

V and J are TRBV9 and TRBJ2-7; the D gene could be TRBD1 or TRBD2 (6 bases each). From germline, CDR1 is SGDLS and CDR2 YYNGEE. Trimming shortened V by 0 bases and J by 4 bases, and 14 bases separated the two germline ends. The CDR3 is made up of 15 amino acids. DNA for the CDR3: TGTGCCAGCAGCGTAGAGGGGGGCGCGAGGTACGAGCAGTACTTC. Translation gives CASSVEGGARYEQYF.

The chain joins TRBV14 to TRBJ1-2, with unresolved D. With 0 bases removed from V and 5 bases from J, the gap between germline ends came to 10 bases. Looked up from germline, CDR1 is SGHDN and CDR2 is FVKESK. CDR3 size: 14 residues. The CDR3 here is CASSQEARTYGYTF. CDR3 nucleotide sequence: TGTGCCAGCAGCCAAGAGGCACGGACTTATGGCTACACCTTC.